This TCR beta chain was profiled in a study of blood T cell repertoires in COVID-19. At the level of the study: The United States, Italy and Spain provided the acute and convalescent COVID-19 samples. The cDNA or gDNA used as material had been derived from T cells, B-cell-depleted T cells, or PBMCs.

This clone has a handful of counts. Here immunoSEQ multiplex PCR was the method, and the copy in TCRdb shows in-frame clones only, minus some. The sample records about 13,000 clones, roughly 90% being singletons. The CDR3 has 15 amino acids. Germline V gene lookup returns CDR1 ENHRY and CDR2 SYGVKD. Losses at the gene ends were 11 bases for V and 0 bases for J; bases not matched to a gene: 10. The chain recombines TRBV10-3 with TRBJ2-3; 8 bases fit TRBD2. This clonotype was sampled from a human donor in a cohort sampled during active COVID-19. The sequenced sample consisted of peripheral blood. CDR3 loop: CAVSREGKSTDTQYF. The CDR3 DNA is TGTGCCGTGTCCCGGGAGGGGAAGAGCACAGATACGCAGTATTTT.